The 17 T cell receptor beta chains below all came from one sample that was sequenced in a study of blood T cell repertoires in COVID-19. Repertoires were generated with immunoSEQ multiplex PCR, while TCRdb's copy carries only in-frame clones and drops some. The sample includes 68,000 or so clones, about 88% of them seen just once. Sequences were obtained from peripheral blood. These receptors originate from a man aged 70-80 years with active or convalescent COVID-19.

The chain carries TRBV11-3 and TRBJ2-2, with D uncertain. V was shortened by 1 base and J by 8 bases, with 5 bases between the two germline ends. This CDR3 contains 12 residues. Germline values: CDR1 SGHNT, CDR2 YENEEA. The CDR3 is CASSLGPGELFF. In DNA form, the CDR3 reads TGTGCCAGCAGCTTAGGGCCAGGGGAGCTGTTTTTT.

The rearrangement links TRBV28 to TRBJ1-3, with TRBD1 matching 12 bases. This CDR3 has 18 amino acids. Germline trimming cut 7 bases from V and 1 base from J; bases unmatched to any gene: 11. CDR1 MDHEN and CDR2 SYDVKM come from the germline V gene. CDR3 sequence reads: CASTRDRGLQPSGNTIYF. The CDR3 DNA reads TGTGCCAGCACCCGGGACAGGGGGCTTCAGCCGTCTGGAAACACCATATATTTT.

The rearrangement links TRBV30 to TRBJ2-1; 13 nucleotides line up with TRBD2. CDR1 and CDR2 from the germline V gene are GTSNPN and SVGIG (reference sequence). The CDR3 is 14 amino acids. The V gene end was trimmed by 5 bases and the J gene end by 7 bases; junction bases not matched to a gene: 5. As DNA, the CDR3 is TGTGCCTGGGAGACTAGCGGGAGGACGAATGAGCAGTTCTTC. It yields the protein CAWETSGRTNEQFF.

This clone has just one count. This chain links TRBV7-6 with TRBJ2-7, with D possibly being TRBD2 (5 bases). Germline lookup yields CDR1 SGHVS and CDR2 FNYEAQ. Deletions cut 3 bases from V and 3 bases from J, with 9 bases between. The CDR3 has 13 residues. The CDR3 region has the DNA TGTGCCAGCAGCTTGACTATTTTCTACGAGCAGTACTTC. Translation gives CASSLTIFYEQYF.

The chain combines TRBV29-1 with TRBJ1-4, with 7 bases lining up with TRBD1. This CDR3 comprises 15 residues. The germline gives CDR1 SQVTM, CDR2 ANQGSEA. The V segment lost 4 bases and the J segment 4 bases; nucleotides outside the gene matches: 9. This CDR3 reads CSVGASGQLNEKLFF. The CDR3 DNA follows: TGCAGCGTTGGAGCGTCGGGACAGCTTAATGAAAAACTGTTTTTT.

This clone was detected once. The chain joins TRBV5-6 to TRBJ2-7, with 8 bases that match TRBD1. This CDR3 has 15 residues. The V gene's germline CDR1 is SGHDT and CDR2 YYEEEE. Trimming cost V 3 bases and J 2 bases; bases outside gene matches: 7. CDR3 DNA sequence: TGTGCCAGCAGCTACGGACAGGGAATAACCTACGAGCAGTACTTC. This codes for CASSYGQGITYEQYF.

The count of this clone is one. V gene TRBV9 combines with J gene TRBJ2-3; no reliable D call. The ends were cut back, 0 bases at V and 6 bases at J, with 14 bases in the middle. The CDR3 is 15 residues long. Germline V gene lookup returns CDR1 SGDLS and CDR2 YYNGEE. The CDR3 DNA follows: TGTGCCAGCAGCGTAGATCATACATCCGCCGATACGCAGTATTTT. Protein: CASSVDHTSADTQYF.

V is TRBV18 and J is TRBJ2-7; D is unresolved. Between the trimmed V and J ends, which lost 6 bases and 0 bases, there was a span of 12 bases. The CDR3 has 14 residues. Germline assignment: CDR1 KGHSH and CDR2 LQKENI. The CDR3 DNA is TGTGCCAGCTCGTCTCAGGCCTACTCCTACGAGCAGTACTTC. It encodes CASSSQAYSYEQYF.

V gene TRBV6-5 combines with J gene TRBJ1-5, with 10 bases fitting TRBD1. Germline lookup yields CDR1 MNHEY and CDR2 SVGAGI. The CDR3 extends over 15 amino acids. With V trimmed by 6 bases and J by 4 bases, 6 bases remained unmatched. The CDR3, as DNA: TGTGCCAGCAGCCCCCGGGACAGGGGAAATCAGCCCCAGCATTTT. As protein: CASSPRDRGNQPQHF.

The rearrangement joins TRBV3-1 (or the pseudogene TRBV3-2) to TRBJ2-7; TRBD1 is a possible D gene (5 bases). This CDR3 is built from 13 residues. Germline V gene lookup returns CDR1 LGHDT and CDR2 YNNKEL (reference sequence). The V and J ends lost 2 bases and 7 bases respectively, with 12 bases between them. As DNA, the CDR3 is TGTGCCAGCAGCCAATACAGGAGCCAAGAGCAGTACTTC. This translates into CASSQYRSQEQYF.

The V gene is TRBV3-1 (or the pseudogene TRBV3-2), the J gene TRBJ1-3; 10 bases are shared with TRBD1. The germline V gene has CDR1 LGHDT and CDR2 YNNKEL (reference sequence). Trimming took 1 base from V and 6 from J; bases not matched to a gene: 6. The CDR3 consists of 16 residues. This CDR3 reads CASSQVMGTGVNTIYF. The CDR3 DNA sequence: TGTGCCAGCAGCCAAGTAATGGGGACAGGGGTAAACACCATATATTTT.

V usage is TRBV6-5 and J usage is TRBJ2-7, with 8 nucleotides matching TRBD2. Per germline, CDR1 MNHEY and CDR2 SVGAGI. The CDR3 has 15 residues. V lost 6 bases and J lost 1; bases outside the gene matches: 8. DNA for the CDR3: TGTGCCAGCAGAACATGGACTAGCCGATCCTACGAGCAGTACTTC. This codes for CASRTWTSRSYEQYF.

Written as DNA, the CDR3 is TGTGCCAGCAGCTTGGGACAGCCCTCCTACGAGCAGTACTTC. As protein: CASSLGQPSYEQYF. The V and J genes are TRBV7-9 and TRBJ2-7; TRBD1 matches at 7 bases. This CDR3 has 14 residues. V trimming: 3 bases; J trimming: 0 bases; junction bases outside the gene matches: 2. The germline CDR1 and CDR2 sequences are SEHNR and FQNEAQ (reference sequence). Full variable domain (remainder filled in from reference TRBV7-9 and TRBJ2-7): DTGVSQNPRHKITKRGQNVTFRCDPISEHNRLYWYRQTLGQGPEFLTYFQNEAQLEKSRLLSDRFSAERPKGSFSTLEIQRTEQGDSAMYLCASSLGQPSYEQYFGPGTRLTVT.

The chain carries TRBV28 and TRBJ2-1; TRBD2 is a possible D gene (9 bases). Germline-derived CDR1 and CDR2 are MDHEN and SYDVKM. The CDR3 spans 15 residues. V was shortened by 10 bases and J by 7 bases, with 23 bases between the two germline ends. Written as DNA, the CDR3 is TGTGCCACCGTTGAACAGGGGGGACTAGCAAATGAGCAGTTCTTC. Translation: CATVEQGGLANEQFF. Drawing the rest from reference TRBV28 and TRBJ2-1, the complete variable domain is DVKVTQSSRYLVKRTGEKVFLECVQDMDHENMFWYRQDPGLGLRLIYFSYDVKMKEKGDIPEGYSVSREKKERFSLILESASTNQTSMYLCATVEQGGLANEQFFGPGTRLTVL.

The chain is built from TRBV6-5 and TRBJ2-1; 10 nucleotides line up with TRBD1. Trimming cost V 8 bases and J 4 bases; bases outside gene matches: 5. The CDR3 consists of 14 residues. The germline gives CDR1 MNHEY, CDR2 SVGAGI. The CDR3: CASLPGQGYNEQFF. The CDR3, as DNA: TGTGCCAGCCTCCCGGGACAGGGGTACAATGAGCAGTTCTTC.

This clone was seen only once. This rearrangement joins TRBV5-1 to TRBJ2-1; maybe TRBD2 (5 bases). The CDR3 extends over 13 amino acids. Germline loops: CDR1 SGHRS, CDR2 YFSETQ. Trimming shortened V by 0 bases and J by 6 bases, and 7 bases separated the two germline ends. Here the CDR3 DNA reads TGCGCCAGCAGCTTGGGGGGAGCCAATGAGCAGTTCTTC. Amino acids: CASSLGGANEQFF.

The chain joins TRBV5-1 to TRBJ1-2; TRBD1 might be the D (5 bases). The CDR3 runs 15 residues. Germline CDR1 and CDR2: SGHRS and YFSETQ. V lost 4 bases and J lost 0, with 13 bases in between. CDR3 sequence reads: CASSPVGAANYGYTF. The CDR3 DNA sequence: TGCGCCAGCAGCCCCGTTGGGGCGGCTAACTATGGCTACACCTTC.